Listed below are T cell receptor beta chains from one sample, sequenced in a study of shared clonotypes between healthy human individuals. Here immunoSEQ multiplex PCR was the method, and the copy in TCRdb shows in-frame clones only, minus some. The repertoire has approximately 2.1 million clones, more than 80% of them found once; the top ten carry about 0.41%. The sample was naive CD4+ T cells from PBMCs. All receptors come from a man aged 18 to 35 in good health. Some clones in this sample may be carry-over from other donors' samples. Both conserved end residues are part of each CDR3. The order of the fields is V gene, clone size, D gene, J gene, CDR3 protein, CDR3 DNA. D genes are given only for firm matches. Rows may omit the clone size; those that give it use once, few, many or a size class.

>TRBV11-2|once|TRBD1|TRBJ1-2
CASSSRGAGPPYGYTF
TGTGCCAGCAGCTCCAGGGGGGCCGGGCCGCCCTATGGCTACACCTTC
>TRBV28|.|TRBD2|TRBJ2-2
CASSSPTGGTGELFF
TGTGCCAGCAGTTCCCCTACGGGGGGCACCGGGGAGCTGTTTTTT
>TRBV7-8|.|.|TRBJ2-5
CASTPQGGLGRLETQYF
TGTGCCAGCACCCCCCAGGGGGGGCTTGGGAGGTTGGAGACCCAGTACTTC
>TRBV6-1|.|TRBD2|TRBJ2-7
CASSEQGGREGYEQYF
TGTGCCAGCAGTGAACAGGGAGGGAGGGAGGGGTACGAGCAGTACTTC
>TRBV6-1|.|TRBD2|TRBJ2-7
CASYPGPGGEQYF
TGTGCCAGCTACCCGGGACCGGGGGGGGAGCAGTACTTC
>TRBV6-6|.|.|TRBJ2-7
CASTAAYEQYF
TGTGCCAGCACCGCCGCCTACGAGCAGTACTTC
>TRBV4-2|few|.|TRBJ1-1
CASRIRQDRNTEAFF
TGTGCCAGCAGGATAAGACAGGATCGGAACACTGAAGCTTTCTTT
>TRBV5-1|.|.|TRBJ2-1
CASSLYLNEQFF
TGCGCCAGCAGCTTGTATCTCAATGAGCAGTTCTTC
>TRBV19|.|TRBD1|TRBJ2-7
CASSTRTGAFPYEQYF
TGTGCCAGTAGTACCCGGACAGGGGCTTTTCCCTACGAGCAGTACTTC
>TRBV7-9|.|TRBD2|TRBJ2-1
CASSLGGGADNEQFF
TGTGCCAGCAGCTTAGGGGGAGGGGCGGACAATGAGCAGTTCTTC
>TRBV5-4|.|.|TRBJ2-5
CASSLLRGSGETQYF
TGTGCCAGCAGCTTGTTACGAGGGTCGGGAGAGACCCAGTACTTC
>TRBV2|.|.|TRBJ1-1
CASSDHGQMYAFF
TGTGCCAGCAGTGATCACGGGCAAATGTATGCTTTCTTT
>TRBV5-6|.|TRBD1|TRBJ2-1
CASSTGTGMRNEQFF
TGTGCCAGCAGCACCGGGACAGGCATGCGGAATGAGCAGTTCTTC
>TRBV6-5|.|.|TRBJ1-2
CASSGTGGGYTF
TGTGCCAGCAGTGGGACCGGGGGGGGCTACACCTTC
>TRBV29-1|.|TRBD1|TRBJ2-7
CSARTGGTGSVEQYF
TGCAGCGCCCGAACTGGAGGGACAGGGAGTGTCGAGCAGTACTTC
>TRBV28|.|.|TRBJ1-3
CALQGRGGGNTIYF
TGTGCCTTGCAAGGGAGGGGCGGGGGAAACACCATATATTTT
>TRBV30|.|.|TRBJ1-5
CAWSPGADGNQPQHF
TGTGCCTGGAGTCCAGGGGCGGATGGCAATCAGCCCCAGCATTTT
>TRBV9|once|.|TRBJ1-2
CASSAVGSPLFPYGYTF
TGTGCCAGCAGCGCGGTGGGGAGCCCTTTATTCCCTTATGGCTACACCTTC
>TRBV9|.|TRBD1|TRBJ1-1
CASSATGVAEAFF
TGTGCCAGCAGTGCGACAGGGGTAGCTGAAGCTTTCTTT
>TRBV27|.|TRBD2|TRBJ2-3
CASSFSLGTSGRPSTDTQYF
TGTGCCAGCAGTTTCTCCTTAGGGACTAGCGGGAGGCCAAGCACAGATACGCAGTATTTT
>TRBV28|once|.|TRBJ1-4
CASGTDTGLGEKLFF
TGTGCCAGCGGGACGGACACGGGTCTGGGGGAAAAACTGTTTTTT
>TRBV5-1|.|.|TRBJ2-7
CASSLDPAPYEQYF
TGCGCCAGCAGCCTGGATCCTGCCCCTTACGAGCAGTACTTC
>TRBV28|.|.|TRBJ1-5
CASSLARSNQPQHF
TGTGCCAGCAGTTTAGCCAGATCCAATCAGCCCCAGCATTTT
>TRBV28|.|TRBD2|TRBJ2-4
CASSPSGRATKNIQYF
TGTGCCAGCAGTCCTAGCGGGAGGGCGACCAAAAACATTCAGTACTTC
>TRBV4-3|.|TRBD1|TRBJ2-3
CASSQGAGQGLTDTQYF
TGCGCCAGCAGCCAAGGAGCAGGACAGGGTCTCACAGATACGCAGTATTTT
>TRBV5-5|.|.|TRBJ1-1
CASSLDRVGEAFF
TGTGCCAGCAGCTTGGACAGGGTCGGTGAAGCTTTCTTT
>TRBV6-1|once|.|TRBJ1-4
CASSESPRSLFF
TGTGCCAGCAGTGAAAGCCCCCGCAGCCTGTTTTTT
>TRBV18|.|TRBD1|TRBJ2-2
CASSPPDRAPDTGELFF
TGTGCCAGCTCACCCCCCGACAGGGCCCCCGACACCGGGGAGCTGTTTTTT